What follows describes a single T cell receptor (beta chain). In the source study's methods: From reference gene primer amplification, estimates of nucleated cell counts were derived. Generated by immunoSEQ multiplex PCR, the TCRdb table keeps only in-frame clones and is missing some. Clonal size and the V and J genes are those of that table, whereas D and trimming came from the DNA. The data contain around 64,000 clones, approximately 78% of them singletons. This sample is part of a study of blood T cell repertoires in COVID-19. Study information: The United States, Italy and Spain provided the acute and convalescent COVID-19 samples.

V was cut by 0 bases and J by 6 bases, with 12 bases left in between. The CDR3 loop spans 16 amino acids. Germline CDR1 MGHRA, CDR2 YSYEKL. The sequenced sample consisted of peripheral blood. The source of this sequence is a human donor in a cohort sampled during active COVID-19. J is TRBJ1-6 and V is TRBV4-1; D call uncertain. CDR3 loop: CASSQEIHSFNSPLHF. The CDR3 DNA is TGCGCCAGCAGCCAAGAGATCCACAGTTTTAATTCACCCCTCCACTTT.